The entry that follows covers one T cell receptor (beta chain) sequence. Its antigen remains undetermined. No clone much larger than this one lies a single base away; base qualities are absent. The data originate from a study of cytomegalovirus exposure and HLA in healthy donors (TCRdb year 2017). A note on the overall study: In an earlier analysis of some 550 of the donors, about 270 Gb of sequence data and roughly 100 million unique TCR beta sequences from 150 million to 200 million T cells were reported. An early release covering roughly 580 HLA-typed donors comprised 250 to 350 gigabases of sequencing data and approximately 85 million unique TCR sequences. Of the roughly 400 genotyped donors, 65% to 90% fell in the genetic ancestry cluster associated with self-reported Caucasian donors. The aim of the study was to test whether cataloging public T cell receptors could identify signatures of past pathogen exposure. The study profiled the T cell repertoires of approximately 700 subjects by immunosequencing and related them to cytomegalovirus serostatus. In addition to the first cohort of around 670 subjects, a separate validation cohort of 120 different subjects was used. To predict cytomegalovirus infection status, the study combined high-throughput TCR immunosequencing, statistical association of individual TCRs with disease status, and machine learning. A later analysis re-analyzed previously published TCR beta repertoires from about 730 donors and added high-resolution HLA genotyping to study TCR occurrence patterns. Rather than drawing on any new phenotypic data, the later analysis identified candidate immune exposures from TCR beta sequences and the way those sequences occurred across donors. To decide whether each TCR beta V gene segment behaved as functional or pseudogenic, an earlier analysis of nearly 600 of the donors relied on high-throughput TCR beta sequencing. Donor age, sex, ethnicity and CMV serostatus were compiled alongside the repertoire data. A later genetic analysis used genome-wide SNP genotypes for about three fifths of the roughly 700 donors, treating that subset as a discovery cohort. Every discovery cohort repertoire had been produced on one sequencing platform. Class I and class II HLA loci were covered by the typing at four-digit resolution. The number of donors typed differed by locus, with 629-630 for A, B, C, DRB1 and DQB1, roughly 520 for DQA1, about 610 for DPA1, and some 440 for DPB1. Roughly five DR-DQ haplotypes were handled as single units for association and clustering because linkage in the cohort was strong. Among some 410 genotyped donors of the cohort, an average of around 240,000 unique TCR beta nucleotide sequences were sequenced per donor, 15% to 20% of them non-productive. General conclusions and limits of the study: A few of the identified cytomegalovirus-associated TCR beta chains were confirmed in vitro to be specific for cytomegalovirus antigens. Correlated functional status among segregating V segments might reflect linkage disequilibrium, but an unknown experimental factor could not be ruled out. Some IMGT-functional V segments, including TRBV6-2 and TRBV6-3, could not be distinguished by the 87-base-pair reads and were therefore excluded. In a later analysis, HLA-associated TCR beta chains showed more clonal expansion and lower generation probabilities than non-associated chains that were equally common. Several of the top co-occurrence clusters appeared to be linked to parvovirus B19, influenza, CMV and Epstein-Barr virus, according to a later analysis. Across donors, most TCR sequences were observed very rarely, whereas some public TCRs were present in many individuals. A later genetic analysis associated a missense DCLRE1C variant with V-gene and J-gene trimming of TCR beta chains, and an independent cohort replicated the association. Because HLA typing was missing for some donors at each locus, association tests included only the typed subset. The presence/absence analyses assumed that sequencing depth was roughly uniform across donors, and that assumption may not be true. According to the authors, the approach could potentially be generalized to other disease states and immunological phenotypes. A cluster of highly shared sequence variants was judged likely to be a technical artifact of the sequencing pipeline. A further reported finding was that TCR beta sequences accurately predicted the HLA-A and HLA-B alleles for most subjects in the first cohort. For the cohort, immune exposure information was limited to CMV serostatus. In a later analysis, the rate of TCR association differed among HLA loci, with DRB1 alleles having the most associated TCRs and HLA-C alleles having the fewest. Assigning TCR associations to individual alleles was difficult when HLA alleles, especially DR and DQ, strongly co-occurred. Specific HLA alleles were associated with 15,000 to 20,000 TCR beta sequences at a false discovery rate of 0.05 in a later analysis. The classifier was reported to diagnose cytomegalovirus status with high specificity and sensitivity in both the original and validation cohorts. In a later genetic analysis, fewer N-insertions in productive TCRs were reported among donors in an Asian-associated ancestry cluster than the roughly 640-donor mean. In an earlier analysis of fewer than 750 of the donors, most TCR beta V segments were observed in productive rearrangements about 90% or about 30% of the time, broadly matching IMGT annotations. The earlier analysis of some 560 of the donors excluded roughly 17 rarely observed V segments, including chromosome 9 orphons, because counts were too low. The study gave a list of about 150 TCR beta chains associated with cytomegalovirus. Most CMV-associated TCR beta chains appeared to be HLA-restricted in a later analysis, and the HLA associations seemed to be driven largely by CMV exposure. Only TCR beta chains were sequenced in this cohort, and the absence of alpha or paired-chain data limited detectable features.

The cohort was made up of several hundred healthy bone marrow donors. At the time of sampling, all cohort members were nominally healthy, though unrecorded immune exposures were likely present. The donor was CMV seropositive and belonged to the group of 250 to 300 seropositive cohort members. A peripheral blood sample was collected from each donor, and TCR beta sequencing was performed on peripheral blood mononuclear cells. Genomic DNA extraction from the blood cell samples was performed with the Qiagen DNeasy Blood Extraction Kit. Library preparation used the immunoSEQ multiplex PCR assay. The multiplex PCR relied on a mix of 60 forward primers for TCR Vbeta segments and 13 reverse primers for TCR Jbeta segments. The CDR3 region of rearranged TCR beta genes was amplified from genomic DNA with a multiplex PCR assay. Amplified TCR beta libraries were sequenced as 87-base-pair reads on the Illumina HiSeq System. In the source study's methods: In a later analysis, 77 million or so unique TCR beta chains were counted across the approximately 670 repertoires, and around 11 million of these chains were shared by at least two donors. To remove PCR and sequencing errors, raw reads were error-corrected and collapsed into unique sequences using a nearest-neighbor algorithm that merged closely related sequences. Alignment of CDR3 sequences to IMGT reference sequences was used to assign V, D and J gene segments. Each retained sequence needed at least a six-nucleotide match to both a V gene segment and a J gene segment. Rearrangements were classified as productive when the CDR3 lacked stop codons and remained in frame with V and J, and all other rearrangements were classified as non-productive. CDR3 was defined according to IMGT convention as the region running from the second conserved V-encoded cysteine to the conserved J-encoded phenylalanine. The earlier analysis of 450 to 750 of the donors excluded any sequence lacking an unambiguous match to a single V gene segment. An earlier analysis of 500 to 600 of the donors classified V segments as functional when productive rearrangements were above 56.7% and as segregating when the standard deviation between donors was above 5%. A statistical classification framework was built for diagnosing cytomegalovirus status from the catalog of TCR beta chain sequences. A later analysis assigned V and J genes by comparing TCR nucleotide sequences with IMGT/GENE-DB human TR gene sequences. In a later analysis, CDR3 sequences and most-parsimonious VDJ recombination scenarios were assigned using the TCRdist pipeline. A later analysis defined each TCR beta chain by its CDR3 amino acid sequence plus V-gene family, and excluded reads lacking a unique V-gene family. As a way to deal with suspected cross-contamination and a sequencing artifact, a later analysis dropped hundreds of nucleotide sequences that were highly shared and had low generation probability. A later analysis calculated a clonal expansion index for each public chain from normalized within-repertoire ranks of inferred template counts. In a later analysis, generation probabilities were computed with a VDJ recombination model fitted to out-of-frame rearrangements, and the resulting probabilities were checked against IGoR. In a later analysis, hypergeometric tests were used to score TCR-TCR, TCR-HLA and TCR-CMV co-occurrence, with a repertoire-size bias correction applied to TCR pairs. To estimate false discovery rates, a later analysis permuted the HLA or CMV assignments 20 times. A later analysis grouped co-occurring TCRs with DBSCAN, adding TCRdist sequence similarity when clustering within HLA-allele-positive subsets. Repertoires with fewer than 30,000 or more than 120,000 public chains were left out of co-occurrence clustering, as were a handful of repertoires with anomalous nucleotide sharing. TCRdb stores this immuneACCESS table with in-frame sequences only. Part of the clones is absent; in the studies checked, under half of the shortfall reflects unresolved V genes, and no reason is known for the rest. That table supplies the V and J calls and clone size; D and trimming were determined from the DNA. The sample profile shows over 130,000 clones; 70% to 85% of them were found once. The ten most abundant clones make up around 1.5% of the sample.

The CDR3 holds 17 amino acids from the cysteine to the phenylalanine. The kept DNA is CDR3 alone, 51 bases in frame from the first base. From the germline V gene (reference sequence), CDR1 is SEHNR and CDR2 is FQNEAQ. Trimming leaves V shorter by 1 base and J shorter by 7 bases, with the junction holding 11 bases beyond the gene matches. Specimen: PBMCs. The chain links TRBV7-9 with TRBJ2-1; 9 central bases correspond to TRBD1. The sequence was obtained from a man aged 25-40 years in good health and CMV-seropositive. The CDR3 reads as follows: CASSLGQGTGHWNEQFF. The DNA sequence is TGTGCCAGCAGCTTAGGACAAGGGACAGGGCACTGGAATGAGCAGTTCTTC. Outside the CDR3, residues come from the reference TRBV7-9 and TRBJ2-1 proteins, so the full variable domain is: DTGVSQNPRHKITKRGQNVTFRCDPISEHNRLYWYRQTLGQGPEFLTYFQNEAQLEKSRLLSDRFSAERPKGSFSTLEIQRTEQGDSAMYLCASSLGQGTGHWNEQFFGPGTRLTVL.